A selection of T cell receptor beta chains follows, all from one sample in a study of Graves' ophthalmopathy and Graves' hyperthyroidism. TCRdb reprocessed the multiplex PCR reads with MiXCR, giving one entry per CDR3 protein. The data show approximately 150,000 distinct CDR3 sequences, about two fifths seen once. Sequenced: peripheral blood. Every receptor here comes from a man under 40 with Graves' ophthalmopathy. CDR3s include the opening cysteine and the closing phenylalanine or tryptophan. Size is omitted from some rows. Given values are once, few, many or a class for expanded clones.

j_call	clone_size	v_call	cdr3_aa
TRBJ1-5	-	TRBV6-1	CASSGIDVSNQPQHF
TRBJ1-1	few	TRBV12-3/TRBV12-4	CASNLFGSTEAFF
TRBJ1-1	many	TRBV12-5	CASGLVPGYTEAFF
TRBJ2-2	many	TRBV4-1	CASSQPRRGTGELFF
TRBJ1-5	-	TRBV12-3/TRBV12-4	CASRPPGPNQPQHF
TRBJ1-1	-	TRBV15	CATSRTGVSTEAFF
TRBJ1-1	many	TRBV6-5	CASSPDKNTEAFF
TRBJ2-5	-	TRBV28	CASSTFSSGTGVQETQYF
TRBJ1-5	-	TRBV28	CASSTLVGASNQPQHF
TRBJ2-7	-	TRBV20-1	CSALAGGNYEQYF
TRBJ1-2	once	TRBV12-3/TRBV12-4	CASSFSTKTGGGYTF
TRBJ1-2	-	TRBV6-4	CASEGGYGYTF
TRBJ1-5	many	TRBV29-1	CSVEDFGQKSNQPQHF
TRBJ2-5	-	TRBV20-1	CSASGLTETQYF
TRBJ1-1	once	TRBV5-1	CASSQDREAFF
TRBJ2-2	-	TRBV30	CAWTGTSGYGELFF
TRBJ2-7	few	TRBV6-1	CASASGTLSYEQYF
TRBJ2-7	many	TRBV12-3/TRBV12-4	CASSAERARWYF
TRBJ2-7	few	TRBV6-2/TRBV6-3	CASSYSIMPSGRGAEQYF
TRBJ1-2	-	TRBV15	CATSRAEGAHGYTF
TRBJ2-5	-	TRBV28	CASSPRVQETQYF
TRBJ2-5	many	TRBV4-3	CASSQRPSRGETQYF